This T cell receptor beta chain was sequenced for a study of blood T cell repertoires in COVID-19. Only in-frame clones appear in the TCRdb table, and some are missing; sequencing was by immunoSEQ multiplex PCR. This sample yields tens of thousands of clones, of which 85% to 95% are seen a single time; approximately 3% belongs to the top ten. Germline loops: CDR1 LGHDT, CDR2 YNNKEL (reference sequence). There are 15 residues in the CDR3. V was clipped by 5 bases and J by 1 base, with 13 bases between them. The sequenced sample was peripheral blood. This chain joins TRBV3-1 (or the pseudogene TRBV3-2) and TRBJ2-3; weak D call: TRBD2 (5 bases). The clonotype originates from a human donor in a cohort sampled during active COVID-19. The CDR3 here is CASSYKSGGTDTQYF. CDR3 nucleotide sequence: TGTGCCAGCAGCTACAAGAGCGGAGGCACAGATACGCAGTATTTT.